Below, 10 T cell receptor beta chains from the same sample are listed, as sequenced in a study of T-cell memory formation after mild COVID-19. TCRdb itself ran the 5' RACE reads through MiXCR, one entry per CDR3 protein. The table shows about 290,000 distinct CDR3 sequences, with 15% to 20% occurring only once. The material sequenced was PBMCs or a T cell subset sorted from them (not recorded which). Receptor source: a man aged 18 to 29 who had mild COVID-19 (a few samples of this study predate the infection). Cell type and time point are not known.

The genes are TRBV4-1 and TRBJ2-2, with D tentatively TRBD2 (5 bases). This CDR3 contains 15 residues. The V end lost 0 bases, the J end lost 10 bases, and 15 bases lay between the germline ends. The germline V gene has CDR1 MGHRA and CDR2 YSYEKL. The CDR3 spells CASSQEGAANEELFF. CDR3 DNA: TGCGCCAGCAGCCAAGAGGGAGCAGCTAATGAGGAGCTGTTTTTT.

This clonotype has a handful of counts. The gene calls are TRBV6-6 and TRBJ1-4; D not certain. Germline-derived CDR1 and CDR2 are MNHNY and SVGAGI (reference sequence). V was pared by 8 bases and J by 3 bases, with 13 bases between. CDR3 length equals 14 residues. The CDR3 here is CASGPVESNEKLFF. CDR3 DNA: TGTGCCAGCGGCCCGGTTGAGTCTAATGAAAAACTGTTTTTT.

V gene TRBV7-2 combines with J gene TRBJ2-3; the D is unclear. CDR3 size: 13 residues. CDR1 and CDR2 (germline): SGHTA, FQGNSA. Trimming pared 0 bases from V and 4 bases from J, leaving 5 bases between. The DNA of the CDR3 is TGTGCCAGCAGCTTAGCTGCCCCAGATACGCAGTATTTT. Its translation is CASSLAAPDTQYF.

This clonotype was counted a few times. The rearrangement links TRBV5-5 to TRBJ1-1; D is undetermined. With 0 bases removed from V and 4 bases from J, the gap between germline ends came to 10 bases. The germline V gene has CDR1 SGHKS and CDR2 YYEKEE (reference sequence). The CDR3 has 14 residues. CDR3: CASSLEVRATEAFF. CDR3 in DNA: TGTGCCAGCAGCTTGGAGGTGCGGGCCACTGAAGCTTTCTTT.

The rearrangement joins TRBV27 to TRBJ1-5; D unresolved. In germline, CDR1 is MNHEY, CDR2 SMNVEV (reference sequence). This CDR3 region has 15 residues. Deletions cut 6 bases from V and 0 bases from J, with 12 bases between. For the CDR3, the DNA is TGTGCCAGCAGGTCGGACGGATATAGCAATCAGCCCCAGCATTTT. It is translated as CASRSDGYSNQPQHF.

The chain links TRBV9 to TRBJ2-3; a possible D gene is TRBD2 (6 bases). Germline V gives CDR1 SGDLS, CDR2 YYNGEE. Trimming left V 5 bases short and J 5 bases short, with 12 bases between. The CDR3 is 13 amino acids. The CDR3 protein is CASSAWGEDTQYF. The DNA for the CDR3 is TGTGCCAGCAGTGCATGGGGGGAAGATACGCAGTATTTT.

This clonotype was detected many times. In nucleotides, the CDR3 is TGTGCCACCAGTGATTGGGTTTCAGGGGGACGGTACAATGAGCAGTTCTTC. This translates into CATSDWVSGGRYNEQFF. The chain couples TRBV24-1 to TRBJ2-1, with 7 bases fitting TRBD1. CDR1 and CDR2 (germline): KGHDR, SFDVKD. Trimming cost V 2 bases and J 4 bases; bases outside gene matches: 10. The CDR3 runs to 17 residues.

The CDR3 protein is CASHRTVNTEAFF. The CDR3, as DNA: TGTGCCAGCCATCGGACGGTGAACACTGAAGCTTTCTTT. V and J are TRBV6-2 or TRBV6-3 and TRBJ1-1; D ambiguous. The CDR3 spans 13 residues. V was pared by 8 bases and J by 0 bases, with 10 bases between. In germline, CDR1 is MNHEY, CDR2 SVGEGT.

The chain has TRBV28 and TRBJ2-7; D unresolved. V lost 7 bases to trimming and J lost 5 bases, with 12 bases between them. Germline V gene lookup returns CDR1 MDHEN and CDR2 SYDVKM. The CDR3 is 12 residues long. CDR3 DNA sequence: TGTGCCAGCACCGCCCGGAGCGACGAGCAGTACTTC. Encoded protein: CASTARSDEQYF.

V usage is TRBV24-1 and J usage is TRBJ2-2; 7 nucleotides match TRBD1. The V and J ends lost 3 bases and 5 bases, in that order; junction bases with no gene match: 11. Germline CDR1 reads KGHDR; CDR2 reads SFDVKD. The CDR3 totals 17 residues. The CDR3 is CATSDPKSGQTTGELFF. Here the CDR3 DNA reads TGTGCCACCAGTGATCCCAAGTCGGGACAGACTACCGGGGAGCTGTTTTTT.